The rows below give T cell receptor beta chains drawn from one sample of a study of T cell changes during pregnancy in multiple sclerosis. The assay was immunoSEQ multiplex PCR, and TCRdb's table has in-frame clones only and misses some. This repertoire shows around 35,000 clones, roughly 92% found once; its top ten account for 1.2%. The sample was PBMCs (not recorded whether the cells were cultured). The receptors shown here come from a female donor with multiple sclerosis, enrolled in a pregnancy study. The CDR3 runs from the conserved cysteine through the conserved F or W. Size values are once, few and many counts, or a class for expanded clones, and some rows have none.

v_gene: TRBV19; j_gene: TRBJ1-1; abundance: -; CDR3aa: CASSIEQGAREAFF
v_gene: TRBV5-1; j_gene: TRBJ2-3; abundance: -; CDR3aa: CASSLGSRSLSGADTQYF
v_gene: TRBV6-5; j_gene: TRBJ2-7; abundance: -; CDR3aa: CASSYGDGNYEQYF
v_gene: TRBV7-6; j_gene: TRBJ2-5; abundance: -; CDR3aa: CASSRGAGVGGETQYF
v_gene: TRBV12-5; j_gene: TRBJ2-2; abundance: -; CDR3aa: CASARTGGTGELFF
v_gene: TRBV7-9; j_gene: TRBJ2-1; abundance: -; CDR3aa: CASSFPGRTGVNEQFF
v_gene: TRBV9; j_gene: TRBJ1-2; abundance: -; CDR3aa: CASSVDQAGYGYTF
v_gene: TRBV10-1; j_gene: TRBJ1-2; abundance: once; CDR3aa: CASSDHRGGVWGYTF
v_gene: TRBV7-2; j_gene: TRBJ2-1; abundance: -; CDR3aa: CASSPRLAVNEQFF
v_gene: TRBV30; j_gene: TRBJ2-5; abundance: -; CDR3aa: CAWSAGGAETQYF
v_gene: TRBV30; j_gene: TRBJ1-5; abundance: -; CDR3aa: CAWSGGQGRQPQHF
v_gene: TRBV2; j_gene: TRBJ2-2; abundance: once; CDR3aa: CASKTTGGIGELFF
v_gene: TRBV28; j_gene: TRBJ1-5; abundance: -; CDR3aa: CASSNEGFGQPQHF
v_gene: TRBV5-6; j_gene: TRBJ1-2; abundance: once; CDR3aa: CASSNQDRYYGYTF
v_gene: TRBV27; j_gene: TRBJ2-7; abundance: -; CDR3aa: CASSRGGYEQYF
v_gene: TRBV6-5; j_gene: TRBJ1-1; abundance: -; CDR3aa: CASSSNTEAFF
v_gene: TRBV5-1; j_gene: TRBJ2-1; abundance: -; CDR3aa: CASSTGVDNEQFF
v_gene: TRBV6-5; j_gene: TRBJ1-4; abundance: -; CDR3aa: CASSTTGGSEKLFF
v_gene: TRBV7-9; j_gene: TRBJ2-5; abundance: -; CDR3aa: CASSLGQIGETQYF
v_gene: TRBV7-3; j_gene: TRBJ2-6; abundance: -; CDR3aa: CASTLLPTSGANVLTF
v_gene: TRBV19; j_gene: TRBJ1-5; abundance: -; CDR3aa: CASRQGGTNFVQPQHF
v_gene: TRBV7-9; j_gene: TRBJ2-1; abundance: once; CDR3aa: CASSFQREGSNEQFF
v_gene: TRBV5-4; j_gene: TRBJ2-7; abundance: -; CDR3aa: CASSLDRTSYEQYF
v_gene: TRBV7-7; j_gene: TRBJ2-3; abundance: -; CDR3aa: CASSLGQGTDTQYF
v_gene: TRBV6-4; j_gene: TRBJ2-1; abundance: -; CDR3aa: CASSDSAGSYNEQFF
v_gene: TRBV9; j_gene: TRBJ1-2; abundance: -; CDR3aa: CASSVARGGYGYTF
v_gene: TRBV19; j_gene: TRBJ2-2; abundance: -; CDR3aa: CAARVTNTGELFF
v_gene: TRBV7-9; j_gene: TRBJ2-1; abundance: -; CDR3aa: CASSALQGYNEQFF
v_gene: TRBV11-2; j_gene: TRBJ1-1; abundance: -; CDR3aa: CASSLLAGPYTEAFF
v_gene: TRBV30; j_gene: TRBJ1-2; abundance: -; CDR3aa: CAWSPPALYGYTF
v_gene: TRBV28; j_gene: TRBJ2-7; abundance: -; CDR3aa: CASRTGTGFDEQYF
v_gene: TRBV19; j_gene: TRBJ2-1; abundance: -; CDR3aa: CASIGLPSMGEQFF
v_gene: TRBV6-5; j_gene: TRBJ2-7; abundance: -; CDR3aa: CASVRTSSYEQYF
v_gene: TRBV10-3; j_gene: TRBJ2-5; abundance: few; CDR3aa: CAISYERPGETQYF
v_gene: TRBV28; j_gene: TRBJ1-5; abundance: -; CDR3aa: CASSLAPGQPGGQPQHF
v_gene: TRBV4-1; j_gene: TRBJ1-2; abundance: -; CDR3aa: CASSRGNAREGYTF
v_gene: TRBV9; j_gene: TRBJ1-1; abundance: -; CDR3aa: CASSVGSWGNTEAFF
v_gene: TRBV19; j_gene: TRBJ1-2; abundance: -; CDR3aa: CASSGRLINYGYTF
v_gene: TRBV7-8; j_gene: TRBJ1-1; abundance: -; CDR3aa: CASRQTGAPEAFF
v_gene: TRBV28; j_gene: TRBJ2-2; abundance: -; CDR3aa: CASRKDHNTGELFF
v_gene: TRBV28; j_gene: TRBJ1-2; abundance: -; CDR3aa: CASSSGQGRGYTF
v_gene: TRBV18; j_gene: TRBJ2-7; abundance: -; CDR3aa: CASSPPGGPVNEQYF
v_gene: TRBV10-2; j_gene: TRBJ1-1; abundance: -; CDR3aa: CASSEPGTVETEAFF
v_gene: TRBV6-1; j_gene: TRBJ1-2; abundance: once; CDR3aa: CASSPTAGNYGYTF
v_gene: TRBV19; j_gene: TRBJ1-2; abundance: -; CDR3aa: CASSIWGPEADYGYTF
v_gene: TRBV27; j_gene: TRBJ2-3; abundance: few; CDR3aa: CASGLHRGQDTQYF
v_gene: TRBV25-1; j_gene: TRBJ1-1; abundance: -; CDR3aa: CASSEYQGEAFF
v_gene: TRBV7-4; j_gene: TRBJ2-7; abundance: -; CDR3aa: CASSPPGLPHEQYF
v_gene: TRBV5-4; j_gene: TRBJ2-1; abundance: -; CDR3aa: CASSLGGAGSSYNEQFF
v_gene: TRBV28; j_gene: TRBJ2-5; abundance: -; CDR3aa: CASVISGRFRETQYF